The rows below give T cell receptor beta chains drawn from one sample of a study of PD-1 blockade in classical Hodgkin lymphoma. Sequencing was performed with immunoSEQ multiplex PCR; in TCRdb, only in-frame clones are kept and a portion is missing. The sample shows tens of thousands of clones, 90% of them seen only once. Specimen: peripheral blood mononuclear cells (PBMCs), collected before the fourth cycle of nivolumab. These receptors were obtained from a human donor with classical Hodgkin lymphoma. Both conserved end residues are part of each CDR3. A D gene is named only where the DNA matches it firmly. The size of a clone is reported for some rows only, either as once, few or many, or as a class for expanded clones.

clone size: .; D gene: .; CDR3 length: 14; J gene: TRBJ1-2; V gene: TRBV28; CDR3 DNA: TGTGCCAGCATTGGAGCCCCGGGACACTATGGCTACACCTTC; CDR3 protein: CASIGAPGHYGYTF
clone size: .; D gene: TRBD1; CDR3 length: 13; J gene: TRBJ1-1; V gene: TRBV7-3; CDR3 DNA: TGTGCCAGCAGCTTAGGGACAGGGGATGAAGCTTTCTTT; CDR3 protein: CASSLGTGDEAFF
clone size: .; D gene: TRBD1; CDR3 length: 12; J gene: TRBJ1-1; V gene: TRBV6-6; CDR3 DNA: TGTGCCAGCACCGGACAGGGGTCTGAAGCTTTCTTT; CDR3 protein: CASTGQGSEAFF
clone size: .; D gene: TRBD1; CDR3 length: 15; J gene: TRBJ1-5; V gene: TRBV10-3; CDR3 DNA: TGTGCCATCAGTGAGTCGACAGGGGGCAATCAGCCCCAGCATTTT; CDR3 protein: CAISESTGGNQPQHF
clone size: .; D gene: .; CDR3 length: 14; J gene: TRBJ1-2; V gene: TRBV4-3; CDR3 DNA: TGCGCCAGCAGCCAAGAGCAGGGATACTATGGCTACACCTTC; CDR3 protein: CASSQEQGYYGYTF
clone size: .; D gene: .; CDR3 length: 14; J gene: TRBJ2-7; V gene: TRBV6-6; CDR3 DNA: TGTGCCAGCAGTTACTCAGGAACAACATACGAGCAGTACTTC; CDR3 protein: CASSYSGTTYEQYF
clone size: .; D gene: .; CDR3 length: 11; J gene: TRBJ1-2; V gene: TRBV6-5; CDR3 DNA: TGTGCCAGCAGTGCAGGGGATGGCTACACCTTC; CDR3 protein: CASSAGDGYTF
clone size: .; D gene: .; CDR3 length: 13; J gene: TRBJ1-2; V gene: TRBV2; CDR3 DNA: TGTGCCAGCAGTGACGGTCAAACCTATGGCTACACCTTC; CDR3 protein: CASSDGQTYGYTF
clone size: .; D gene: TRBD1; CDR3 length: 16; J gene: TRBJ1-1; V gene: TRBV7-2; CDR3 DNA: TGTGCCAGCAGCTTTATTTTGGGCAGGGGGGACACTGAAGCTTTCTTT; CDR3 protein: CASSFILGRGDTEAFF
clone size: .; D gene: TRBD2; CDR3 length: 15; J gene: TRBJ2-7; V gene: TRBV4-1; CDR3 DNA: TGCGCCACAAGGCGGGAGGTGCTAGATTCCTACGAGCAGTACTTC; CDR3 protein: CATRREVLDSYEQYF
clone size: .; D gene: .; CDR3 length: 18; J gene: TRBJ2-3; V gene: TRBV14; CDR3 DNA: TGTGCCAGCAGCCAAGACCCGAGCAGGGAGGCTCCCACAGATACGCAGTATTTT; CDR3 protein: CASSQDPSREAPTDTQYF
clone size: .; D gene: .; CDR3 length: 15; J gene: TRBJ1-1; V gene: TRBV28; CDR3 DNA: TGTGCCAGCAGGCCCTACACGGGGGGGAACACTGAAGCTTTCTTT; CDR3 protein: CASRPYTGGNTEAFF
clone size: .; D gene: .; CDR3 length: 16; J gene: TRBJ1-5; V gene: TRBV7-8; CDR3 DNA: TGTGCCAGCAGCCGCGTCAGGTTGGGAAGCAATCAGCCCCAGCATTTT; CDR3 protein: CASSRVRLGSNQPQHF
clone size: .; D gene: TRBD1; CDR3 length: 14; J gene: TRBJ1-1; V gene: TRBV4-3; CDR3 DNA: TGCGCCAGCAGCCTAGGACAGGCGGACACTGAAGCTTTCTTT; CDR3 protein: CASSLGQADTEAFF
clone size: .; D gene: .; CDR3 length: 13; J gene: TRBJ1-2; V gene: TRBV10-1; CDR3 DNA: TGCGCCAGCCCAAAGCGACAGCAACATGGCTACACCTTC; CDR3 protein: CASPKRQQHGYTF
clone size: once; D gene: .; CDR3 length: 15; J gene: TRBJ1-1; V gene: TRBV6-6; CDR3 DNA: TGTGCCAGCAGTGCGGCCCAAGCTAGGAACACTGAAGCTTTCTTT; CDR3 protein: CASSAAQARNTEAFF
clone size: .; D gene: .; CDR3 length: 14; J gene: TRBJ1-2; V gene: TRBV2; CDR3 DNA: TGTGCCAGCAGTGGAACACTGATTAACTATGGCTACACCTTC; CDR3 protein: CASSGTLINYGYTF